This TCR beta chain was retrieved from a study of long-term antiretroviral therapy in people with HIV. Study-wide results and limits: Narrower CDR3 length ranges marked HIV repertoires relative to controls. Within the repertoire, clones expanded before ART were dominant at all time points. With ART, diversity went up but was still lower than in transplant donor controls.

The V end was cut by 3 bases, the J end by 1 base, with 9 bases between. Germline-derived CDR1 and CDR2 are SEHNR and FQNEAQ (reference sequence). The CDR3 covers 15 residues. Researchers report immunoSEQ v3.0 was run at survey level. Clones were read by immunoSEQ multiplex PCR, and TCRdb kept only the in-frame ones, dropping some. The sample records about 50,000 clones, around 84% being singletons. A note on this clone: What it binds is unknown.

This chain connects TRBV7-9 to TRBJ2-2; D gene ambiguous. The sequencing here drew on unsorted PBMCs, taken 0.8 years after starting antiretroviral therapy. This TCR came from a woman between 18 and 30 years old with HIV. The CDR3 coding sequence is TGTGCCAGCAGCTTTTTTCTCTTGAACACCGGGGAGCTGTTTTTT. The encoded protein is CASSFFLLNTGELFF.